This entry concerns a single T cell receptor beta chain. The antigen is unknown. The entirety of the isolated RNA underwent reverse transcription, so expressed TCRB transcripts were sequenced. The repertoire was sequenced with immunoSEQ multiplex PCR; TCRdb's copy has only in-frame clones and lacks some. The sample has around 500,000 clones; 11% are singletons. This sample was included in a study of beta chain features in type 1 diabetes. Germline CDR1 is MNHEY and CDR2 is SVGAGI. Trimming cost V 4 bases and J 5 bases, with 11 bases left between them. CDR3 size: 14 residues. Study-level results: Diminished insertions and augmented deletions at VDJ junctions characterized type 1 diabetes patients. The naive, central memory and Treg TCRB repertoires of patients appeared to be more similar to one another than those of healthy donors. Whether TCRB rearrangement is influenced by HLA type went unresolved here.

The TCR originated in a young woman in good health. Sequencing used naive CD4+ T cells from blood. The genes are TRBV6-5 and TRBJ2-2; D uncertain. CDR3 nucleotides: TGTGCCAGCAGTTCCCCTGGGATAACCGGGGAGCTGTTTTTT. Its protein is CASSSPGITGELFF.